The TCR beta chain described here comes from a study of OX40 agonist ivuxolimab in advanced cancers. As for the study in general: Patients in the trial were receiving intravenous ivuxolimab every 2 weeks, at doses of 0.01 to 10 mg/kg. Of the participants, 40% had some prior anti-PD-1, anti-PD-L1 or anti-CTLA-4 therapy, which was allowed. General study points: By week 6 at 0.1 to 3.0 mg/kg, blood CD4+ and CD8+ T cells had expanded clonally.

Notes on this clone: Its antigen remains unidentified.

Libraries were prepared by immunoSEQ multiplex PCR; TCRdb keeps only in-frame clonotypes and omits some of them. The data show more than 80,000 clones, roughly 88% seen once. This CDR3 contains 13 residues. The V and J ends lost 5 bases and 6 bases, in that order; junction bases with no gene match: 5. Per germline, CDR1 MNHNS and CDR2 SASEGT. This chain connects TRBV6-1 to TRBJ2-3; 7 bases are shared with TRBD1. The sequenced sample was CD4+ or CD8+ T cells sorted from blood, obtained in a trial of the OX40 agonist ivuxolimab. The TCR originated in an adult with an advanced solid tumor such as melanoma, head and neck, liver or kidney cancer. Here the CDR3 DNA reads TGTGCCAGCAGTCGGACAGGCTCCGATACGCAGTATTTT. Residues: CASSRTGSDTQYF.